These 8 T cell receptor beta chains came from one sample sequenced in a study of shared clonotypes between healthy human individuals. Some clones are missing from TCRdb's copy, which holds only in-frame ones; the method was immunoSEQ multiplex PCR. The repertoire holds 150,000 to 200,000 clones, approximately 60% seen once, with less than 11% in the top ten. Specimen: memory CD4+ T cells sorted from blood. Regarding subset: CD45RA-negative fraction. The receptors shown here come from a young man in good health.

This rearrangement joins TRBV2 to TRBJ1-3, with a tentative D call TRBD1 (6 bases). The CDR3 totals 14 residues. Germline CDR1 SNHLY, CDR2 FYNNEI. Trimming stripped 4 bases from V and 4 bases from J, with 11 bases between. CDR3 sequence: CASSARDKGNTIYF. Here the CDR3 DNA reads TGTGCCAGCAGTGCAAGGGACAAAGGAAACACCATATATTTT.

The J gene is TRBJ1-1, the V gene TRBV6-1; D ambiguous. This CDR3 region has 11 residues. Germline CDR1 MNHNS, CDR2 SASEGT. The V gene lost 4 bases and the J gene lost 8 bases, with 8 bases spanning the gap. DNA of the CDR3: TGTGCCAGCAGTGGGAGAGGAGAAGCTTTCTTT. This codes for CASSGRGEAFF.

The rearrangement links TRBV5-4 to TRBJ2-2; D is undetermined. The CDR3 has 13 amino acids. Germline values: CDR1 SGHNT, CDR2 YYREEE (reference sequence). V shed 0 bases and J shed 7 bases, with 7 bases lying between them. CDR3 amino acids: CASSLESGGELFF. As DNA, the CDR3 is TGTGCCAGCAGCTTGGAAAGTGGCGGGGAGCTGTTTTTT.

This clone was detected only a few times. V usage is TRBV28 and J usage is TRBJ2-6; tentatively, D is TRBD1 or TRBD2 (5 bases each). Germline V CDR1 and CDR2: MDHEN, SYDVKM. There are 17 residues in the CDR3. Trimming took 5 bases from V and 0 from J, leaving 14 bases between them. CDR3: CASSGPGPYSGANVLTF. In DNA form, the CDR3 reads TGTGCCAGCAGTGGTCCGGGACCGTACTCTGGGGCCAACGTCCTGACTTTC.

The V gene is TRBV5-5, the J gene TRBJ1-5, with 7 nucleotides matching TRBD1. Germline V lookup: CDR1 SGHKS, CDR2 YYEKEE (reference sequence). The CDR3 has 15 residues. The V segment lost 4 bases and the J segment 4 bases; nucleotides outside the gene matches: 8. CDR3 sequence reads: CASSPLGQMNQPQHF. The CDR3, as DNA: TGTGCCAGCAGCCCATTGGGACAGATGAATCAGCCCCAGCATTTT.

The chain is built from TRBV6-5 and TRBJ2-1; 13 bases line up with TRBD2. The length of the CDR3 is 15 residues. Unmatched junction bases numbered 2, after V lost 4 bases and J lost 5 bases. Germline V gene sequence: CDR1 MNHEY, CDR2 SVGAGI. CDR3 region: CASSSGLAGDNEQFF. The CDR3 nucleotides are TGTGCCAGCAGTTCCGGACTAGCGGGGGACAATGAGCAGTTCTTC.

This clone was observed a few times. The rearrangement joins TRBV6-1 to TRBJ2-7, with 10 bases matching TRBD2. J was trimmed by 2 bases and V by 11 bases; bases with no gene match: 6. CDR3 length: 13 residues. CDR1 MNHNS and CDR2 SASEGT come from the germline V gene. The CDR3 nucleotides are TGTGCCGTCGGGCTAGCGGGAGCCTACGAGCAGTACTTC. It encodes CAVGLAGAYEQYF.

The genes are TRBV28 and TRBJ2-3; D remains unclear. Looked up from germline, CDR1 is MDHEN and CDR2 is SYDVKM. The CDR3 has 13 residues. V shed 6 bases and J shed 0 bases, with 7 bases lying between them. In nucleotides, the CDR3 is TGTGCCAGCAGGAGCGTAAGCACAGATACGCAGTATTTT. It codes for CASRSVSTDTQYF.